The TCR beta chain under discussion was sequenced for a study of somatic mutations in cytotoxic T cells in rheumatoid arthritis. Whole-study findings and limits: The study found no significant difference in CD8+ T-cell clonality between rheumatoid arthritis patients and age-matched healthy controls.

CDR3 length equals 17 residues. Germline CDR1 SNHLY, CDR2 FYNNEI. V was shortened by 3 bases and J by 0 bases, with 14 bases between the two germline ends. As handled by the study authors: Patient CD8+ clones above 1% seldom matched published virus-specific TCRB sequences. Generated by immunoSEQ multiplex PCR, the TCRdb table keeps only in-frame clones and is missing some. V and J calls and clone size are given by that table; D and trimming were obtained from the DNA. The top ten hold 10% to 15% of the sample, which has some 15,000 clones, approximately 80% seen once. In regard to this clone: The antigen remains unidentified.

The sequence derives from an adult with rheumatoid arthritis. What was sequenced was CD8+ T cells sorted from blood. V gene TRBV2 combines with J gene TRBJ2-2; D may be TRBD2 (5 bases). DNA for the CDR3: TGTGCCAGCAGTGAGCCCGAGGGTGGGACGAACACCGGGGAGCTGTTTTTT. Translation gives CASSEPEGGTNTGELFF. Supplemented by reference TRBV2 and TRBJ2-2, the full variable domain reads EPEVTQTPSHQVTQMGQEVILRCVPISNHLYFYWYRQILGQKVEFLVSFYNNEISEKSEIFDDQFSVERPDGSNFTLKIRSTKLEDSAMYFCASSEPEGGTNTGELFFGEGSRLTVL.